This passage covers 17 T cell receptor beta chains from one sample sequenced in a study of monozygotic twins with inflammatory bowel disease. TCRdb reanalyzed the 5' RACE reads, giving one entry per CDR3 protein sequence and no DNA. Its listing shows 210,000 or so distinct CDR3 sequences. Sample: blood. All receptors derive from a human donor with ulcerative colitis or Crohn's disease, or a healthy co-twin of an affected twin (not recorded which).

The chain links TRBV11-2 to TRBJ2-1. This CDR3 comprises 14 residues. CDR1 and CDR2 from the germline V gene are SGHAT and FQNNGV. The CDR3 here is CASSLVWQNNEQFF.

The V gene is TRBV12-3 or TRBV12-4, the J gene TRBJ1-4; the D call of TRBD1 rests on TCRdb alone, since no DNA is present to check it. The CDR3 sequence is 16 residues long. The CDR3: CASSFGIGTGGEKLFF.

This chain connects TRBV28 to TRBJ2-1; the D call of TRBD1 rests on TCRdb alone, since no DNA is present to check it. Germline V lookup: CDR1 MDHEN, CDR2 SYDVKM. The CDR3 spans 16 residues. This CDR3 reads CASSASQGRSYNEQFF.

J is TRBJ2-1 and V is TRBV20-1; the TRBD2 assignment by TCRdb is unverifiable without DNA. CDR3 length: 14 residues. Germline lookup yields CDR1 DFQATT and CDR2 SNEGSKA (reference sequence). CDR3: CSARTSGFYNEQFF.

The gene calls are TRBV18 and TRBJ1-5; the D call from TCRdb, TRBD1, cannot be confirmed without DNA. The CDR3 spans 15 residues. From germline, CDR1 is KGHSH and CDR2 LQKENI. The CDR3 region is CASSRRGYSNQPQHF.

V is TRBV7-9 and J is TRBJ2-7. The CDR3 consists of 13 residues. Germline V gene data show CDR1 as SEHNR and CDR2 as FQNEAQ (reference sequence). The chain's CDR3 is CASSLGTHYEQYF.

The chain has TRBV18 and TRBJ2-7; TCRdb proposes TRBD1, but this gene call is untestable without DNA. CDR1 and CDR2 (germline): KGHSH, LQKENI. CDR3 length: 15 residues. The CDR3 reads CASSPEGTGTYEQYF. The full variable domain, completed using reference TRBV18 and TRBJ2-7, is NAGVMQNPRHLVRRRGQEARLRCSPMKGHSHVYWYRQLPEEGLKFMVYLQKENIIDESGMPKERFSAEFPKEGPSILRIQQVVRGDSAAYFCASSPEGTGTYEQYFGPGTRLTVT.

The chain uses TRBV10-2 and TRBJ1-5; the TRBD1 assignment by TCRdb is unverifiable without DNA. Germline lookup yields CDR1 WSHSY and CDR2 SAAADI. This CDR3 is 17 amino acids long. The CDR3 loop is CASSGGKGAGSNQPQHF.

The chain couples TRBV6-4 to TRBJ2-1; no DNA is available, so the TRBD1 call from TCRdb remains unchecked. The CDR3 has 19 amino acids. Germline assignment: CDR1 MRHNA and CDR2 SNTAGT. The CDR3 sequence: CASSARGTGGLSSYNEQFF.

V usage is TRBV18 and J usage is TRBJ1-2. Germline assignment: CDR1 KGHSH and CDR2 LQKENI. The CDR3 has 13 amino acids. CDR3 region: CASSSTDGYGYTF.

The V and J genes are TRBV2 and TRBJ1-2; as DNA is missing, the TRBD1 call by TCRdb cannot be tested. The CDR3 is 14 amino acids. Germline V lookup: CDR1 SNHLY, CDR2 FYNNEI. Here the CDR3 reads CASFRDGEGSGYTF.

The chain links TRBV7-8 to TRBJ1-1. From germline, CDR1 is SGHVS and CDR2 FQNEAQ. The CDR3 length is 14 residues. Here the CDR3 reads CASSFLGANTEAFF.

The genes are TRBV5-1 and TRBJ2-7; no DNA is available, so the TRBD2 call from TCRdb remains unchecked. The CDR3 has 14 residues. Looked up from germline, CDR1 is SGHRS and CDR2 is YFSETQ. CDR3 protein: CASRAGLGAYEQYF.

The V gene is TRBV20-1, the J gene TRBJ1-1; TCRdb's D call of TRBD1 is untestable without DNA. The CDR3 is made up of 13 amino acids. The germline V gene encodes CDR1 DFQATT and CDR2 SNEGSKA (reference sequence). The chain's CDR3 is CSARGDMNTEAFF.

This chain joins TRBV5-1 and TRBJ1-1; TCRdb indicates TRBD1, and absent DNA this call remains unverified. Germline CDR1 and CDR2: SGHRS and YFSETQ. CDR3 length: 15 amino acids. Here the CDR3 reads CASSLRPGKSDEAFF.

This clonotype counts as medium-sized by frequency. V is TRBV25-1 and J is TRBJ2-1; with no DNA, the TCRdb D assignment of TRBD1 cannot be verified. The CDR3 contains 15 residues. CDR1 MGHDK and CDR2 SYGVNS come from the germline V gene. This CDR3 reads CASSEGAEPYNEQFF.

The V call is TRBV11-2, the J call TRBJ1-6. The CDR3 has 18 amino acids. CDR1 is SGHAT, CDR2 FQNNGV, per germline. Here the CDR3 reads CASSLEETRVSYNSPLHF. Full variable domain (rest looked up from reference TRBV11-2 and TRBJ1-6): EAGVAQSPRYKIIEKRQSVAFWCNPISGHATLYWYQQILGQGPKLLIQFQNNGVVDDSQLPKDRFSAERLKGVDSTLKIQPAKLEDSAVYLCASSLEETRVSYNSPLHFGNGTRLTVT.